The 21 T cell receptor beta chains in this list originate from one sample, sequenced in a study of blood T cell repertoires in COVID-19 (dated by TCRdb to 2020 to 2022). To prepare the library, the immunoSEQ multiplex PCR assay was applied. TCRdb took this table from immuneACCESS and kept in-frame rearrangements with V and J called. Such tables lack part of the clones; where checked against another copy, unresolved V genes explain under half of the gap, and the rest is unexplained. In this sample the table shows 250,000 or so clones, 83% of which occur a single time. The ten largest make up about 3.9% of the sample. Sequencing was carried out using PBMCs or T cells enriched from blood (not recorded which). The receptors derive from a woman aged 35 to 49 who had been exposed to COVID-19.

The CDR3 sequence is CASSHLDNTYGYTF. DNA of the CDR3: TGTGCCAGCAGCCATCTCGACAACACCTATGGCTACACCTTC. This chain uses TRBV3-1 (or the pseudogene TRBV3-2) with TRBJ1-2; D unresolved. CDR3 length: 14 residues. The V gene's germline CDR1 is LGHDT and CDR2 YNNKEL (reference sequence). V lost 3 bases to trimming and J lost 4 bases, with 12 bases between them.

V and J are TRBV2 and TRBJ2-1; D is unresolved. CDR3 length: 13 residues. Trimming removed 8 bases from V and 5 bases from J, with 13 bases in between. Germline CDR1 and CDR2: SNHLY and FYNNEI. CDR3 bases: TGTGCCAGCTTTCGGTCACTCAACAATGAGCAGTTCTTC. As protein: CASFRSLNNEQFF. Using reference TRBV2 and TRBJ2-1 for the parts outside the CDR3, the full variable domain is EPEVTQTPSHQVTQMGQEVILRCVPISNHLYFYWYRQILGQKVEFLVSFYNNEISEKSEIFDDQFSVERPDGSNFTLKIRSTKLEDSAMYFCASFRSLNNEQFFGPGTRLTVL.

The rearrangement joins TRBV2 to TRBJ2-7; possibly TRBD2 for D (6 bases). Germline CDR1 reads SNHLY; CDR2 reads FYNNEI. The CDR3 spans 15 residues. V dropped 4 bases and J dropped 2 bases, with 15 bases sitting between them. CDR3 in DNA: TGTGCCAGCAGTGGGGGGTTGCGGGGCACCTACGAGCAGTACTTC. This encodes CASSGGLRGTYEQYF.

CDR3 sequence: CASSQALRVAGYTQYF. Here the CDR3 DNA reads TGCGCCAGCAGCCAAGCCCTCCGGGTAGCGGGGTATACCCAGTACTTC. The chain joins TRBV4-1 to TRBJ2-5, with 8 bases fitting TRBD2. The V gene's germline CDR1 is MGHRA and CDR2 YSYEKL. V lost 1 base and J lost 8; bases outside the gene matches: 12. The CDR3 spans 16 residues.

CDR3 sequence: CASIRSTGANTEAFF. Written as DNA, the CDR3 is TGCGCCAGCATACGGTCGACAGGGGCGAATACTGAAGCTTTCTTT. The chain uses TRBV10-1 and TRBJ1-1; 8 positions match TRBD1. The J segment lost 5 bases and the V segment lost 7 bases, leaving 12 bases of the junction unmatched. Germline assignment: CDR1 WNHNN and CDR2 SYGVQD (reference sequence). The length of the CDR3 is 15 residues.

V is TRBV21-1 and J is TRBJ2-7; no DNA check was done on the table's D call, TRBD2. TRBV21-1 is recorded as a pseudogene. The CDR3 extends over 10 amino acids. The CDR3 DNA follows: TGTGCCAGCAGAGCGTACGAGCAGTACTTC. Its protein is CASRAYEQYF.

The chain uses TRBV7-2 and TRBJ2-2; tentatively, D is TRBD1 (5 bases). The CDR3 runs to 15 residues. Deletions cut 4 bases from V and 3 bases from J, with 12 bases between. Per germline, CDR1 SGHTA and CDR2 FQGNSA. The CDR3 nucleotides read TGTGCCAGCAGCTCAGGGATCTGGGACACCGGGGAGCTGTTTTTT. Protein product: CASSSGIWDTGELFF.

This rearrangement joins TRBV10-3 to TRBJ2-7, with TRBD2 as a possible D gene (5 bases). The CDR3 loop spans 14 amino acids. Trimming removed 10 bases from V and 2 bases from J, with 18 bases in between. Per germline, CDR1 ENHRY and CDR2 SYGVKD. The DNA of the CDR3 is TGTGCCACCCGTCCGAGAGCGGAGACCTACGAGCAGTACTTC. It codes for CATRPRAETYEQYF.

V usage is TRBV5-6 and J usage is TRBJ1-1; tentatively, D is TRBD1 (5 bases). CDR1 is SGHDT and CDR2 is YYEEEE in the germline V gene. The germline V and J ends were trimmed by 5 bases and 2 bases, with 13 bases remaining between them. This CDR3 contains 14 residues. CDR3 sequence (DNA): TGTGCCAGCAGATGGGGCGGTGCAAACACTGAAGCTTTCTTT. Its translation: CASRWGGANTEAFF.

The chain links TRBV6-1 to TRBJ2-3, with 13 nucleotides matching TRBD2. This CDR3 is 19 amino acids long. Germline-derived CDR1 and CDR2 are MNHNS and SASEGT. The trim removed 1 base at V and 10 bases at J, leaving 17 bases unmatched. The CDR3 reads CASSEDRRGTSGGASSQYF. The CDR3 coding sequence is TGTGCCAGCAGTGAAGATCGTAGAGGTACTAGCGGGGGGGCTTCTTCGCAGTATTTT.

The chain combines TRBV11-2 with TRBJ1-4; 9 bases are a match to TRBD1. Germline loops: CDR1 SGHAT, CDR2 FQNNGV. The V segment lost 1 base and the J segment 3 bases; nucleotides outside the gene matches: 0. CDR3 size: 15 residues. In DNA form, the CDR3 reads TGTGCCAGCAGCTTAGGGGACAGGGCTAATGAAAAACTGTTTTTT. Residues: CASSLGDRANEKLFF.

V and J are TRBV19 and TRBJ2-7, with 12 bases identical to TRBD2. The V gene end was trimmed by 6 bases and the J gene end by 3 bases; junction bases not matched to a gene: 6. The CDR3 length is 15 residues. From germline, CDR1 is LNHDA and CDR2 SQIVND (reference sequence). CDR3 in DNA: TGTGCCAGTAGCCGAACTAGCGGGGGGTTCTACGAGCAGTACTTC. Translation gives CASSRTSGGFYEQYF.

The CDR3: CASSLVGTGGGRDYGYTF. The CDR3 nucleotides are TGCGCCAGCAGCTTGGTCGGGACAGGGGGAGGGCGAGACTATGGCTACACCTTC. V usage is TRBV5-1 and J usage is TRBJ1-2, with 11 nucleotides matching TRBD1. Trimming removed 0 bases from V and 3 bases from J; junction bases left unmatched: 10. Germline V gene data show CDR1 as SGHRS and CDR2 as YFSETQ. The CDR3 is 18 amino acids.

The chain links TRBV5-6 to TRBJ1-1, with D tentatively TRBD1 (6 bases). Trimming removed 4 bases from V and 1 base from J, with 23 bases in between. Per the germline V gene, CDR1 is SGHDT and CDR2 is YYEEEE. The CDR3 is 18 amino acids. CDR3 DNA sequence: TGTGCCAGCAGCCTGGCCCCGACAGGCCCCGAGAGGAACACTGAAGCTTTCTTT. Translated, it gives CASSLAPTGPERNTEAFF.

The chain carries TRBV6-5 and TRBJ1-1, with D unclear. Trimming took 0 bases from V and 3 from J, leaving 8 bases between them. Germline CDR1 MNHEY, CDR2 SVGAGI. The CDR3 runs to 14 residues. This CDR3 reads CASSYSGVYTEAFF. In DNA, the CDR3 is TGTGCCAGCAGTTACTCCGGTGTGTACACTGAAGCTTTCTTT.

The chain carries TRBV5-8 and TRBJ2-5; 8 bases fit TRBD1. The germline V gene encodes CDR1 SGHTS and CDR2 YDEGEE. The CDR3 has 16 amino acids. The ends lost 2 bases at V and 2 bases at J; junction bases unmatched: 8. In DNA form, the CDR3 reads TGTGCCAGCAGCTTCTACTCCGGACAGGGACAAGAGACCCAGTACTTC. Translating gives CASSFYSGQGQETQYF. Looking up the rest from reference TRBV5-8 and TRBJ2-5 gives the full variable domain: EAGVTQSPTHLIKTRGQQATLRCSPISGHTSVYWYQQALGLGLQFLLWYDEGEERNRGNFPPRFSGRQFPNYSSELNVNALELEDSALYLCASSFYSGQGQETQYFGPGTRLLVL.

In its sample, this clone was seen a few times. V gene TRBV2 combines with J gene TRBJ1-1, with D possibly matching TRBD1 (6 bases). V lost 7 bases and J lost 0, with 9 bases in between. This CDR3 is built from 13 residues. CDR1 SNHLY and CDR2 FYNNEI come from the germline V gene. For the CDR3, the DNA is TGTGCCAGCAATGCAGGGGTGAACACTGAAGCTTTCTTT. This codes for CASNAGVNTEAFF.

The V and J genes are TRBV28 and TRBJ1-2, with 12 bases aligning to TRBD1. Germline V lookup: CDR1 MDHEN, CDR2 SYDVKM. V shed 4 bases, J shed 5 bases, and the junction held 8 bases outside the gene matches. The CDR3 totals 16 residues. The CDR3 nucleotides are TGTGCCAGCAGTTCCCGAGGGACAGGGGGCGTATATGGCTACACCTTC. It is translated as CASSSRGTGGVYGYTF.

The chain recombines TRBV30 with TRBJ1-1, with D perhaps TRBD1 (5 bases). In germline, CDR1 is GTSNPN, CDR2 SVGIG (reference sequence). The length of the CDR3 is 17 residues. V lost 1 base and J 0 bases, leaving 18 bases between the germline ends. CDR3 protein: CAWSGLYAGTLNTEAFF. CDR3 bases: TGTGCCTGGAGTGGGTTATACGCAGGGACTCTGAACACTGAAGCTTTCTTT.

The rearrangement uses TRBV10-3 and TRBJ2-1; 7 bases agree with TRBD2. After removal of 6 bases from V and 0 bases from J, the junction contained 8 bases not matched to a gene. The CDR3 consists of 16 residues. CDR1 and CDR2 from the germline V gene are ENHRY and SYGVKD. The CDR3 protein is CAISETSRSSYNEQFF. The CDR3 nucleotides are TGTGCCATCAGCGAGACTAGCCGGAGCTCCTACAATGAGCAGTTCTTC.

The chain uses TRBV19 and TRBJ1-1; D gene uncertain. V lost 5 bases, J lost 8 bases, and 12 bases lay in between. The CDR3 is made up of 12 amino acids. Germline V gene sequence: CDR1 LNHDA, CDR2 SQIVND (reference sequence). CDR3 sequence (DNA): TGTGCCAGTAGTTTCGATTCGAGGGAAGCTTTCTTT. This codes for CASSFDSREAFF.